This T cell receptor (beta chain) appears in the sequencing data of a study of blood T cells in healthy people across ages. Study observations and caveats: Not knowing donor CMV status may have confounded expanded clonotype changes.

For the second PCR, which ran for about 6 to 11 cycles, a sample-barcoded 5' primer and a J-beta primer mix were used. Every sample produced at least 2.5 million CDR3-containing paired-end reads. TCRdb processed the 5' RACE reads anew with MiXCR; each CDR3 protein has one entry. The data hold fewer than 2,000,000 distinct CDR3 sequences, with roughly 32% observed a single time. Many counts were recorded for this clonotype. The antigen is not known. V lost 7 bases, J lost 6 bases, and 8 bases stayed unmatched. The CDR3 is 14 residues long. From germline, CDR1 is MNHNS and CDR2 SASEGT. V and J are TRBV6-1 and TRBJ2-3; 9 bases agree with TRBD2. The sample comprised blood. The sequence was obtained from a woman under 40 in good health. DNA for the CDR3: TGTGCCAGCACCCTTAGCGGGGGCGCGGATACGCAGTATTTT. Translating it yields CASTLSGGADTQYF.